A selection of T cell receptor beta chains follows, all from one sample in a study of shared clonotypes between healthy human individuals. Generated by immunoSEQ multiplex PCR, the TCRdb table keeps only in-frame clones and is missing some. The table includes millions of clones, roughly 92% detected once. Sequencing was carried out using naive CD4+ T cells sorted from blood. The receptor set was obtained from a man younger than 30 in good health. The CDR3 runs from the conserved cysteine through the conserved F or W. The D gene is left open where the match is weak. The size entry is marked missing in some rows and otherwise reads once, few, many or a size class.

size,J,V,D,DNA,CDR3
-,TRBJ1-2,TRBV5-1,-,TGCGCCAGCAGCTTGGACCCCACGAGGCAGTACCAGAACTATGGCTACACCTTC,CASSLDPTRQYQNYGYTF
once,TRBJ2-2,TRBV5-1,-,TGCGCCAGCAGCCCCGGTCCGGGGGAGCTGTTTTTT,CASSPGPGELFF
-,TRBJ2-7,TRBV5-1,-,TGCGCCAGCAGCTTGGATGGAGGGGAGAGCTCCTACGAGCAGTACTTC,CASSLDGGESSYEQYF
-,TRBJ1-1,TRBV6-5,-,TGTGCCAGCAGTCCGGGGCCTCCCGGGAACACTGAAGCTTTCTTT,CASSPGPPGNTEAFF
-,TRBJ1-1,TRBV5-1,TRBD1,TGCGCCAGCAGCCGGGGACAGACAAACCTTCGAAGCGAAAACACTGAAGCTTTCTTT,CASSRGQTNLRSENTEAFF
few,TRBJ2-7,TRBV5-1,-,TGCGCCAGCAGACATCAAAACGAGCAGTACTTC,CASRHQNEQYF
once,TRBJ2-3,TRBV7-2,TRBD1,TGTGCCAGCAGCTTAAGATCCGGGACAGGGGGGACAGATACGCAGTATTTT,CASSLRSGTGGTDTQYF
-,TRBJ2-3,TRBV6-1,-,TGTGCCAGCAGTGAAGCGGGGGGCCTCAGCACAGATACGCAGTATTTT,CASSEAGGLSTDTQYF
-,TRBJ2-3,TRBV11-2,TRBD2,TGTGCCAGCAGCTCGTCTAGAGCGGGAGGCACAGATACGCAGTATTTT,CASSSSRAGGTDTQYF
-,TRBJ2-1,TRBV27,-,TGTGCCAGCAGTCCCCCCGGGAGCCGCTCCTACAATGAGCAGTTCTTC,CASSPPGSRSYNEQFF
once,TRBJ1-6,TRBV27,-,TGTGCCAGCAAAGACAGAACTAATTCACCCCTCCACTTT,CASKDRTNSPLHF
-,TRBJ2-3,TRBV29-1,-,TGCAGCGTGGCCAAAGGTCTGAGCACAGATACGCAGTATTTT,CSVAKGLSTDTQYF
-,TRBJ1-2,TRBV18,TRBD1,TGTGCCAGCTCTCCAAGATCTGAGGGGGCGCTCGGCTACACCTTC,CASSPRSEGALGYTF
-,TRBJ1-1,TRBV2,-,TGTGCCAGCAGTGTGTGGTCGCTCACTGAAGCTTTCTTT,CASSVWSLTEAFF
-,TRBJ2-5,TRBV9,-,TGTGCCAGCAGCCTAAGGTGGAGGGAAGAGACCCAGTACTTC,CASSLRWREETQYF
-,TRBJ2-7,TRBV6-1,TRBD2,TGTGCCAGCAGTATAAGGGGAGGGACCTACGAGCAGTACTTC,CASSIRGGTYEQYF
-,TRBJ1-2,TRBV6-5,-,TGTGCCAGCAGTGCCGTTCAGGACTATGGCTACACCTTC,CASSAVQDYGYTF
-,TRBJ2-7,TRBV5-1,-,TGCGCCAGCAGCCCCCCCAGTCACGAGCAGTACTTC,CASSPPSHEQYF
-,TRBJ1-2,TRBV7-9,TRBD1,TGTGCCAGCAGCCAGGGACAGGGTAACTATGGCTACACCTTC,CASSQGQGNYGYTF
once,TRBJ2-3,TRBV7-9,-,TGTGCCAGCAGCCTAGGGGCCGCATTGGCAGATACGCAGTATTTT,CASSLGAALADTQYF
once,TRBJ1-6,TRBV4-1,-,TGCGCCAGCAGCCAAGTGGCAGGGAGCTCCTATAATTCACCCCTCCACTTT,CASSQVAGSSYNSPLHF
-,TRBJ2-5,TRBV9,-,TGTGCCAGCAGCGTAGGAGAGGGGCGGACCCAGTACTTC,CASSVGEGRTQYF
-,TRBJ2-7,TRBV10-3,TRBD1,TGTGCCATCAGTGGGACAGGGGAAAAGGAGTACGAGCAGTACTTC,CAISGTGEKEYEQYF
once,TRBJ1-2,TRBV5-4,-,TGTGCCAGCAGCTTTCAGGGAGGGGGCTACACCTTC,CASSFQGGGYTF
-,TRBJ2-7,TRBV6-1,TRBD2,TGTGCCAGCATCTTAGCGGGAGGTAACTACGAGCAGTACTTC,CASILAGGNYEQYF
-,TRBJ2-1,TRBV2,-,TGTGCCAGCAGAGTAGAAGGGACCTACAATGAGCAGTTCTTC,CASRVEGTYNEQFF
-,TRBJ1-3,TRBV25-1,-,TGTGCCAGCACGAGCTCTGGAAACACCATATATTTT,CASTSSGNTIYF
-,TRBJ2-7,TRBV6-1,-,TGTGCCAGCAGTGCAGGGACCCTGGCCGACGAGCAGTACTTC,CASSAGTLADEQYF
-,TRBJ1-3,TRBV2,-,TGTGCCAGCAGCGGACTACTGGACACGCCTGGAAACACCATATATTTT,CASSGLLDTPGNTIYF
-,TRBJ1-5,TRBV6-1,TRBD1,TGTGCCAGCAGTGAAGCGCCCGGCGGTGGACAGGGCAATCAGCCCCAGCATTTT,CASSEAPGGGQGNQPQHF
-,TRBJ2-1,TRBV5-4,-,TGTGCCAGCAGCTTGGATCCGTCCTACAATGAGCAGTTCTTC,CASSLDPSYNEQFF
-,TRBJ2-1,TRBV19,TRBD2,TGTGCCAGTAGGGAAGGGACTAGAACGAATGAGCAGTTCTTC,CASREGTRTNEQFF
-,TRBJ2-7,TRBV7-8,TRBD2,TGTGCCAGCAGCTTAGCGGGACTAGGGTACGAGCAGTACTTC,CASSLAGLGYEQYF
-,TRBJ2-7,TRBV4-1,TRBD2,TGCGCCAGCAGCCAAGATGTTTCACGGGAGGGCACATACGAGCAGTACTTC,CASSQDVSREGTYEQYF
-,TRBJ1-1,TRBV30,-,TGTGCCTGGAGTCGTATAGAAGCTTTCTTT,CAWSRIEAFF
-,TRBJ2-1,TRBV5-1,TRBD2,TGCGCCAGCAGCTTGCTGTCTAGCGGGGGGCGGGAGCAGTTCTTC,CASSLLSSGGREQFF
-,TRBJ1-4,TRBV5-1,-,TGCGCCAGCAGCTTGGAGGGCAGCTCAACTAATGAAAAACTGTTTTTT,CASSLEGSSTNEKLFF
-,TRBJ2-3,TRBV7-6,-,TGTGCCAGCAGCTTTGGAGGGTTCCCAGATACGCAGTATTTT,CASSFGGFPDTQYF
-,TRBJ2-4,TRBV30,-,TGTGCCTGGAGTGTACTAGGACTAGCCAAAAACATTCAGTACTTC,CAWSVLGLAKNIQYF
-,TRBJ2-1,TRBV7-8,TRBD2,TGTGCCAGCAGCCCATCGGCTAGCGGGTACAATGAGCAGTTCTTC,CASSPSASGYNEQFF
-,TRBJ2-3,TRBV15,-,TGTGCCACCACCCCTGATGGCGGTAGCCCCGATACGCAGTATTTT,CATTPDGGSPDTQYF
once,TRBJ2-7,TRBV5-4,-,TGTGCCAGCAGCAGAGCTAGCGCGCCCCTTTGGCAGTACTTC,CASSRASAPLWQYF
-,TRBJ1-1,TRBV6-6,-,TGTGCCAGCAGGCGACAGGCGAACACTGAAGCTTTCTTT,CASRRQANTEAFF
few,TRBJ2-3,TRBV5-4,TRBD2,TGTGCCAGCAGCTCCGGACTAGCGGGGAGCACAGATACGCAGTATTTT,CASSSGLAGSTDTQYF
-,TRBJ1-6,TRBV19,-,TGTGCCAACGTACACCGGGATAATTCACCCCTCCACTTT,CANVHRDNSPLHF
-,TRBJ1-5,TRBV6-1,-,TGTGCCAGCAGGGTTTTTAGCAATCAGCCCCAGCATTTT,CASRVFSNQPQHF
-,TRBJ2-7,TRBV5-1,TRBD1,TGCGCCAGCAGCACCGGACAGGGATACGTCCACGAGCAGTACTTC,CASSTGQGYVHEQYF
-,TRBJ1-1,TRBV5-4,-,TGTGCCAGCAGCTTGGGCGGGGCCACTGAAGCTTTCTTT,CASSLGGATEAFF
-,TRBJ2-7,TRBV20-1,-,TGCAGTGCTAGCAAAGGGGGGGAGCAGTACTTC,CSASKGGEQYF